This TCR beta chain was observed in a study of blood T cell repertoires in COVID-19. Method: immunoSEQ multiplex PCR; TCRdb's copy keeps in-frame clones and lacks some. The sample records 100,000 to 150,000 clones, 86% being singletons. This clone was picked up one time. One end of the junction fails to match germline, which may point to a read error. The CDR3 length is 14 residues. The germline gives CDR1 SNHLY, CDR2 FYNNEI. The sequence was obtained from a woman in her seventies with COVID-19, enrolled during active disease. Sequenced sample: peripheral blood. The rearrangement links TRBV2 to TRBJ1-6; 7 nucleotides match TRBD1. The CDR3 DNA sequence: TGTGCCGGCAGTGTGGGACAGACTAATTCACCCCTCCACTTT. Encoded protein: CAGSVGQTNSPLHF. The variable domain in full, with the rest retrieved from reference TRBV2 and TRBJ1-6, is EPEVTQTPSHQVTQMGQEVILRCVPISNHLYFYWYRQILGQKVEFLVSFYNNEISEKSEIFDDQFSVERPDGSNFTLKIRSTKLEDSAMYFCAGSVGQTNSPLHFGNGTRLTVT.